This T cell receptor beta chain was recovered during a study of OX40 agonist ivuxolimab in advanced cancers. Trimming removed 3 bases at V and 4 bases at J, with 12 bases between. The V gene's germline CDR1 is SGHNT and CDR2 YENEEA. This CDR3 has 15 residues. TCRdb keeps only in-frame clones here, not all; method: immunoSEQ multiplex PCR. The data hold 52,000 or so clones, with 70% to 90% observed a single time. This sequence joins TRBV11-3 and TRBJ1-4; D might be TRBD1 (6 bases). Sequences were derived from CD4+ or CD8+ T cells sorted from blood, sampled in a trial of the OX40 agonist ivuxolimab. The TCR originated in an adult with an advanced solid tumor such as melanoma, head and neck, liver or kidney cancer. The CDR3 is CASSFGTGNNEKLFF. The CDR3 DNA reads TGTGCCAGCAGCTTTGGTACAGGGAATAATGAAAAACTGTTTTTT.